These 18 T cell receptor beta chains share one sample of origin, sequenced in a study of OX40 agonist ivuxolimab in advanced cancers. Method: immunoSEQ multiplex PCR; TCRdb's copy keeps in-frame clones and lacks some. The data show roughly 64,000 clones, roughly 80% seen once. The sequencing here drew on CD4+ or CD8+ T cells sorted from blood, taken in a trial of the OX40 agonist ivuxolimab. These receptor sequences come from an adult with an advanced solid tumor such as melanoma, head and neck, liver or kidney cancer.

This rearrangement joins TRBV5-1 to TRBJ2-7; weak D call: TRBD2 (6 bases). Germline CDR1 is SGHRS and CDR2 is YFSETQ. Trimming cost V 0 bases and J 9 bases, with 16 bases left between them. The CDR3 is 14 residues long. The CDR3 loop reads CASSLEGRGDGQYF. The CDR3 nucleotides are TGCGCCAGCAGCTTGGAAGGGCGGGGTGATGGGCAGTACTTC.

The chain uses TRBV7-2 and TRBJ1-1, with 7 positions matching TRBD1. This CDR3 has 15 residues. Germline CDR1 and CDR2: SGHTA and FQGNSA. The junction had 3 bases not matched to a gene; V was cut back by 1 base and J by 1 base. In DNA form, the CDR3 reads TGTGCCAGCAGCTTAGGGGGACAGCGGAACACTGAAGCTTTCTTT. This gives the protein CASSLGGQRNTEAFF.

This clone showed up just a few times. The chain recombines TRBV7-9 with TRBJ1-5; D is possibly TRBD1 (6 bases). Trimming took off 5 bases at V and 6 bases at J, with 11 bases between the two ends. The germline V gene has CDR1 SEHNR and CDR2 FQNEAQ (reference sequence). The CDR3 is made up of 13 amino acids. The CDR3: CASSRGRFQPQHF. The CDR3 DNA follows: TGTGCCAGCAGCCGGGGGCGGTTTCAGCCCCAGCATTTT.

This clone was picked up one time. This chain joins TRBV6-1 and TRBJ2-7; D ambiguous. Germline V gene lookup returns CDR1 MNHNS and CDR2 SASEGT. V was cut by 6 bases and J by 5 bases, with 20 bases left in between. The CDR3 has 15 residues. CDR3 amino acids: CASRRNPGVSHEQYF. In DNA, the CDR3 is TGTGCCAGCAGGCGGAATCCTGGGGTGTCCCACGAGCAGTACTTC.

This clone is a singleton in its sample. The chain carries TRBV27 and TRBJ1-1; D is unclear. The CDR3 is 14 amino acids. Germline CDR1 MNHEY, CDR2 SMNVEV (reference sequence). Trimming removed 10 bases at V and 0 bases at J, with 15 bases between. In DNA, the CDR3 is TGTGCCACCCACCGGGCCGCTATGAACACTGAAGCTTTCTTT. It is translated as CATHRAAMNTEAFF.

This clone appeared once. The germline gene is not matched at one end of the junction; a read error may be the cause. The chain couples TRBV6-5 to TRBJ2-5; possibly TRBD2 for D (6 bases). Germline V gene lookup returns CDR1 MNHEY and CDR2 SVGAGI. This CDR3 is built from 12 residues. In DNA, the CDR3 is TGTGCCAGCGGTTATAGCGGAGAGACCCAGTACTTC. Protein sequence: CASGYSGETQYF.

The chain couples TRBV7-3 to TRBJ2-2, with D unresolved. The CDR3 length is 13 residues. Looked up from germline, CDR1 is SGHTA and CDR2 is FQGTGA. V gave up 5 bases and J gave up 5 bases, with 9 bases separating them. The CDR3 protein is CASSIRQTGELFF. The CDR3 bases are TGTGCCAGCAGCATTCGGCAAACCGGGGAGCTGTTTTTT. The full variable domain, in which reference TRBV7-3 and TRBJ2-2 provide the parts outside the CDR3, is GAGVSQTPSNKVTEKGKYVELRCDPISGHTALYWYRQSLGQGPEFLIYFQGTGAADDSGLPNDRFFAVRPEGSVSTLKIQRTERGDSAVYLCASSIRQTGELFFGEGSRLTVL.

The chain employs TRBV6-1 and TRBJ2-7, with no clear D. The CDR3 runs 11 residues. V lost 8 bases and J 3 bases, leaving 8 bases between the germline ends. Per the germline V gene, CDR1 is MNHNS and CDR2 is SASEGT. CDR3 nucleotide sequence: TGTGCCAGCGGACCCCACTACGAGCAGTACTTC. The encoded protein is CASGPHYEQYF.

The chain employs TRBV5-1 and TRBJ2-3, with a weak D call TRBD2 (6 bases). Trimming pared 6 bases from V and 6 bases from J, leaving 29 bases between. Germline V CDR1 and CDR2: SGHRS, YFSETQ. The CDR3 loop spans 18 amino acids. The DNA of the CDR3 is TGCGCCAGCACCCCTCTGGGGGGTGGAGCAGGGTCGAGGGATACGCAGTATTTT. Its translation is CASTPLGGGAGSRDTQYF.

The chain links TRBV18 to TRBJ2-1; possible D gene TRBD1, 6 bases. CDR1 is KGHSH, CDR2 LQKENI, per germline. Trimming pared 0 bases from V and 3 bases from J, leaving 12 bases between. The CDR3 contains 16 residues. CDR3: CASSPPAGQSYNEQFF. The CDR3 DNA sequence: TGTGCCAGCTCACCACCGGCTGGACAGAGCTACAATGAGCAGTTCTTC.

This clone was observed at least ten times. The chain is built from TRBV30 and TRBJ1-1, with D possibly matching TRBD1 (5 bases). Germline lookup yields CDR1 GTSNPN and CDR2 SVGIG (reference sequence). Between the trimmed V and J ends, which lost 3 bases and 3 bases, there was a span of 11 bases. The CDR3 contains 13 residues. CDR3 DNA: TGTGCCTGGAGGGAGCAGGGTTACACTGAAGCTTTCTTT. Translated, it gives CAWREQGYTEAFF.

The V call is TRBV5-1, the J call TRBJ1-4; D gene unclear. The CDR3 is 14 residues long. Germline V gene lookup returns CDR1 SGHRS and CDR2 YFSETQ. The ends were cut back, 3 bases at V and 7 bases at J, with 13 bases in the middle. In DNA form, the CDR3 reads TGCGCCAGCAGCTCGGGGTTTCGCAGTGAAAAACTGTTTTTT. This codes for CASSSGFRSEKLFF.

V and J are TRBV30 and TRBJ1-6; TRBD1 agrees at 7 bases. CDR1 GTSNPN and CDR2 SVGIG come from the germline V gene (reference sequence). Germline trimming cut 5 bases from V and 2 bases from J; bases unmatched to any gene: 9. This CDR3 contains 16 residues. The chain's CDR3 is CAWRSQGLAYNSPLHF. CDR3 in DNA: TGTGCCTGGCGATCACAGGGGTTGGCCTATAATTCACCCCTCCACTTT.

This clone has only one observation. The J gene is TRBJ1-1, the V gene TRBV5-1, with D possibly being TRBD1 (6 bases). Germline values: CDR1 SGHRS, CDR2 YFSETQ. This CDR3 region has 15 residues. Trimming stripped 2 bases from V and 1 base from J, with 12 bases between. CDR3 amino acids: CASSFLGGQNTEAFF. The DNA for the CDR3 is TGCGCCAGCAGCTTCCTTGGGGGCCAGAACACTGAAGCTTTCTTT.

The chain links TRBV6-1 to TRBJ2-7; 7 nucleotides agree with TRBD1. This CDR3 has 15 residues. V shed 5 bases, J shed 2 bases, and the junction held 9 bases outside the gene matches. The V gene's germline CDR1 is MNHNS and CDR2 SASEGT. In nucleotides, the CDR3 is TGTGCCAGCAGTTCACTAACAGGGGCACCCTACGAGCAGTACTTC. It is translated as CASSSLTGAPYEQYF.

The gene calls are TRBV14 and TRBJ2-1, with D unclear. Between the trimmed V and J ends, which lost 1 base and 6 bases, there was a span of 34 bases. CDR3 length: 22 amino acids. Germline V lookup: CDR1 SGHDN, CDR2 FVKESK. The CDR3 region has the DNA TGTGCCAGCAGCCAAGGGCGTTTTGGGCGGAACGCGACTCCCCCCGGTCCCAATGAGCAGTTCTTC. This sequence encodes CASSQGRFGRNATPPGPNEQFF.

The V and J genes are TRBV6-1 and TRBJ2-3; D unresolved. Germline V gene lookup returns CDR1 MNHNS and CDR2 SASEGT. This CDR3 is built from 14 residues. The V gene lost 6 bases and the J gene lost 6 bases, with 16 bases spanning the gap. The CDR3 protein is CASSRASIIDTQYF. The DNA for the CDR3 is TGTGCCAGCAGCCGGGCTTCCATAATTGATACGCAGTATTTT.

The CDR3 here is CASKPGDSTDTQYF. CDR3 sequence (DNA): TGTGCCAGTAAGCCAGGGGACAGCACAGATACGCAGTATTTT. The chain combines TRBV19 with TRBJ2-3, with D possibly matching TRBD1 (6 bases). Per the germline V gene, CDR1 is LNHDA and CDR2 is SQIVND (reference sequence). With 7 bases removed from V and 0 bases from J, the gap between germline ends came to 11 bases. The CDR3 runs 14 residues. Full variable domain (rest looked up from reference TRBV19 and TRBJ2-3): DGGITQSPKYLFRKEGQNVTLSCEQNLNHDAMYWYRQDPGQGLRLIYYSQIVNDFQKGDIAEGYSVSREKKESFPLTVTSAQKNPTAFYLCASKPGDSTDTQYFGPGTRLTVL.